A single sample is the source of the 21 T cell receptor beta chains below, sequenced in a study of cytomegalovirus exposure and HLA in healthy donors. 60 Vbeta and 13 Jbeta primers were used in PCR. Sequenced by immunoSEQ multiplex PCR; TCRdb stores in-frame clones only, minus some. The sample yields roughly 140,000 clones, about 76% seen once. Input material: PBMCs. Source of these receptors: a man between 18 and 35 years old in good health and CMV-seronegative.

This chain joins TRBV5-1 and TRBJ2-5, with 10 bases that match TRBD2. The V gene end was trimmed by 4 bases and the J gene end by 1 base; junction bases not matched to a gene: 7. Germline CDR1 reads SGHRS; CDR2 reads YFSETQ. The CDR3 extends over 16 amino acids. The CDR3 sequence is CASSQGTSVLQETQYF. The CDR3 DNA reads TGCGCCAGCAGCCAGGGGACTAGCGTACTCCAAGAGACCCAGTACTTC.

The V call is TRBV30, the J call TRBJ2-1, with 8 nucleotides matching TRBD2. Trimming took 5 bases from V and 6 from J; bases not matched to a gene: 6. The CDR3 runs 13 residues. Germline V gene sequence: CDR1 GTSNPN, CDR2 SVGIG (reference sequence). The CDR3: CAWAGGLANEQFF. The CDR3 DNA is TGTGCCTGGGCGGGTGGACTAGCCAATGAGCAGTTCTTC. Filled out from reference TRBV30 and TRBJ2-1, the complete variable domain reads SQTIHQWPATLVQPVGSPLSLECTVEGTSNPNLYWYRQAAGRGLQLLFYSVGIGQISSEVPQNLSASRPQDRQFILSSKKLLLSDSGFYLCAWAGGLANEQFFGPGTRLTVL.

The V call is TRBV28, the J call TRBJ2-6; D is uncertain. CDR3 length equals 19 residues. Germline V gene sequence: CDR1 MDHEN, CDR2 SYDVKM. Trimming removed 0 bases from V and 0 bases from J, with 15 bases in between. CDR3 sequence (DNA): TGTGCCAGCAGTTTATGGCCTACAGCTGAAAGCTCTGGGGCCAACGTCCTGACTTTC. Protein product: CASSLWPTAESSGANVLTF.

J is TRBJ2-1 and V is TRBV7-2; D is ambiguous. Trimming pared 3 bases from V and 5 bases from J, leaving 11 bases between. Germline values: CDR1 SGHTA, CDR2 FQGNSA. This CDR3 contains 14 residues. CDR3 sequence: CASSFGPTNNEQFF. The CDR3 coding sequence is TGTGCCAGCAGCTTCGGTCCGACAAACAATGAGCAGTTCTTC. Drawing the rest from reference TRBV7-2 and TRBJ2-1, the complete variable domain is GAGVSQSPSNKVTEKGKDVELRCDPISGHTALYWYRQSLGQGLEFLIYFQGNSAPDKSGLPSDRFSAERTGGSVSTLTIQRTQQEDSAVYLCASSFGPTNNEQFFGPGTRLTVL.

The J gene is TRBJ2-5, the V gene TRBV6-1; D unclear. V lost 6 bases to trimming and J lost 4 bases, with 6 bases between them. Germline CDR1 and CDR2: MNHNS and SASEGT. The CDR3 consists of 11 residues. The CDR3 here is CASSGGETQYF. The CDR3 nucleotides read TGTGCCAGCAGCGGCGGAGAGACCCAGTACTTC.

The rearrangement uses TRBV2 and TRBJ1-3, with a weak D call TRBD1 (6 bases). Trimming pared 6 bases from V and 4 bases from J, leaving 7 bases between. The CDR3 loop spans 12 amino acids. Germline loops: CDR1 SNHLY, CDR2 FYNNEI. In DNA form, the CDR3 reads TGTGCCAGCAGGGGGGCCGGAAACACCATATATTTT. This codes for CASRGAGNTIYF.

This chain links TRBV27 with TRBJ1-2; TRBD1 agrees at 10 bases. From germline, CDR1 is MNHEY and CDR2 SMNVEV (reference sequence). The length of the CDR3 is 15 residues. J gave up 7 bases and V 5 bases, and 10 bases lay outside the gene matches. CDR3 DNA: TGTGCCAGCAGTCCACTGACAGGGGGCGCGACTGGCTACACCTTC. This translates into CASSPLTGGATGYTF.

Only one count was recorded for this clone. The chain recombines TRBV19 with TRBJ2-1; 7 bases line up with TRBD1. Trimming cost V 10 bases and J 9 bases; bases outside gene matches: 21. The CDR3 spans 16 residues. The V gene's germline CDR1 is LNHDA and CDR2 SQIVND (reference sequence). The DNA of the CDR3 is TGTGCCACCCACGCCCGGGACAGAAGGCCTGGCGGTGAGCAGTTCTTC. Translation: CATHARDRRPGGEQFF.

V is TRBV5-8 and J is TRBJ1-2; no clear D. The CDR3 is made up of 15 amino acids. Germline CDR1 reads SGHTS; CDR2 reads YDEGEE. V dropped 1 base and J dropped 5 bases, with 15 bases sitting between them. CDR3 region: CASSLPGGRRYGYTF. CDR3 bases: TGTGCCAGCAGCTTGCCGGGTGGGAGGCGGTATGGCTACACCTTC.

The V gene is TRBV11-1, the J gene TRBJ1-2; D is undetermined. The CDR3 has 13 amino acids. V was trimmed by 3 bases and J by 8 bases, leaving 13 bases between them. The germline CDR1 and CDR2 sequences are SGHAT and FQDESV (reference sequence). CDR3 residues: CASSLSGFRGYTF. For the CDR3, the DNA is TGTGCCAGCAGCTTGTCGGGATTCCGAGGCTACACCTTC. The entire variable domain, with the rest obtained from reference TRBV11-1 and TRBJ1-2, is as follows: EAEVAQSPRYKITEKSQAVAFWCDPISGHATLYWYRQILGQGPELLVQFQDESVVDDSQLPKDRFSAERLKGVDSTLKIQPAELGDSAMYLCASSLSGFRGYTFGSGTRLTVV.

CDR3: CASSGLAVKDTQYF. As DNA, the CDR3 is TGTGCCAGCAGTGGGCTAGCGGTAAAAGATACGCAGTATTTT. The rearrangement joins TRBV2 to TRBJ2-3, with 7 bases matching TRBD2. V dropped 4 bases and J dropped 5; count of bases not matched to a gene: 6. This CDR3 is built from 14 residues. CDR1 and CDR2 (germline): SNHLY, FYNNEI.

Concerning this clone: Its ends do not fully match the called genes, so a read error is possible. The same CDR3 arises from other DNA sequences in this sample as well. V usage is TRBV9 and J usage is TRBJ1-4; 8 bases agree with TRBD1. Per the germline V gene, CDR1 is SGDLS and CDR2 is YYNGEE. The CDR3 spans 18 residues. The CDR3 DNA reads TGTGCCAGCAGCGTAGGGCCAGGGGGCCGGAGTGGTAATGAAAAGCTGTTTTTT. This translates into CASSVGPGGRSGNEKLFF.

The V call is TRBV7-6, the J call TRBJ2-5; 8 bases fit TRBD2. Losses at the gene ends were 5 bases for V and 5 bases for J; bases not matched to a gene: 7. The CDR3 covers 14 residues. Looked up from germline, CDR1 is SGHVS and CDR2 is FNYEAQ. The CDR3 DNA sequence: TGTGCCAGCAGCCACGGGGGGGCCCAGGAGACCCAGTACTTC. It translates to CASSHGGAQETQYF.

V and J are TRBV18 and TRBJ1-2, with D possibly matching TRBD1 (5 bases). Germline assignment: CDR1 KGHSH and CDR2 LQKENI. The CDR3 spans 14 residues. V dropped 2 bases and J dropped 8 bases, with 15 bases sitting between them. The CDR3 DNA sequence: TGTGCCAGCTCACCATCCCAGGGTTTGGAGGGCTACACCTTC. It specifies CASSPSQGLEGYTF.

This chain uses TRBV9 with TRBJ1-1; possible D gene TRBD1, 6 bases. With 5 bases removed from V and 4 bases from J, the gap between germline ends came to 18 bases. The CDR3 runs to 15 residues. CDR1 SGDLS and CDR2 YYNGEE come from the germline V gene. The CDR3 bases are TGTGCCAGCAGAGAGAGGGGGGGGAACGGCACTGAAGCTTTCTTT. This gives the protein CASRERGGNGTEAFF.

This clone was observed once. The chain combines TRBV11-2 with TRBJ2-3, with 11 bases that match TRBD2. The CDR3 has 18 residues. Germline lookup yields CDR1 SGHAT and CDR2 FQNNGV. After removal of 1 base from V and 0 bases from J, the junction contained 6 bases not matched to a gene. The chain's CDR3 is CASSLAATSGASTDTQYF. CDR3 sequence (DNA): TGTGCCAGCAGCTTAGCCGCGACTAGCGGGGCGAGCACAGATACGCAGTATTTT.

The chain recombines TRBV28 with TRBJ1-1; 7 positions agree with TRBD1. Looked up from germline, CDR1 is MDHEN and CDR2 is SYDVKM. The CDR3 length is 13 residues. The trim removed 8 bases at V and 2 bases at J, leaving 5 bases unmatched. The DNA for the CDR3 is TGTGCCAGCCAGGGGGTCTTCAACACTGAAGCTTTCTTT. Its protein is CASQGVFNTEAFF. Full variable domain (missing parts from reference TRBV28 and TRBJ1-1): DVKVTQSSRYLVKRTGEKVFLECVQDMDHENMFWYRQDPGLGLRLIYFSYDVKMKEKGDIPEGYSVSREKKERFSLILESASTNQTSMYLCASQGVFNTEAFFGQGTRLTVV.

The chain uses TRBV19 and TRBJ1-1; 10 nucleotides align to TRBD1. The CDR3 has 14 residues. V gave up 4 bases and J gave up 7 bases; unmatched junction bases: 6. The germline gives CDR1 LNHDA, CDR2 SQIVND (reference sequence). The CDR3 sequence is CASSRDRGRGEAFF. CDR3 sequence (DNA): TGTGCCAGTAGTAGGGACAGGGGAAGGGGTGAAGCTTTCTTT.

This clone was observed a few times. The chain recombines TRBV6-6 with TRBJ1-4; weak D call: TRBD1 (5 bases). The germline V and J ends were trimmed by 0 bases and 8 bases, with 16 bases remaining between them. This CDR3 comprises 16 residues. The germline V gene encodes CDR1 MNHNY and CDR2 SVGAGI (reference sequence). The CDR3 region is CASSYSRSGEVEKLFF. The CDR3 coding sequence is TGTGCCAGCAGTTACTCGCGGTCGGGGGAGGTAGAAAAACTGTTTTTT.

The chain is built from TRBV5-1 and TRBJ2-3; a weak D match, TRBD1 (5 bases). V was pared by 3 bases and J by 3 bases, with 20 bases between. In germline, CDR1 is SGHRS, CDR2 YFSETQ. The CDR3 spans 17 residues. The DNA of the CDR3 is TGCGCCAGCAGCTCCTCGTCGGCCAGGGCGAAAACAGATACGCAGTATTTT. Its translation is CASSSSSARAKTDTQYF.

The gene calls are TRBV6-6 and TRBJ2-7; D may be TRBD2 (5 bases). CDR1 is MNHNY and CDR2 is SVGAGI in the germline V gene (reference sequence). The CDR3 runs to 16 residues. V was trimmed by 6 bases and J by 0 bases, leaving 18 bases between them. The DNA of the CDR3 is TGTGCCAGCAGCATTTCGTGGGGTGGGAGCTCCTACGAGCAGTACTTC. This gives the protein CASSISWGGSSYEQYF.